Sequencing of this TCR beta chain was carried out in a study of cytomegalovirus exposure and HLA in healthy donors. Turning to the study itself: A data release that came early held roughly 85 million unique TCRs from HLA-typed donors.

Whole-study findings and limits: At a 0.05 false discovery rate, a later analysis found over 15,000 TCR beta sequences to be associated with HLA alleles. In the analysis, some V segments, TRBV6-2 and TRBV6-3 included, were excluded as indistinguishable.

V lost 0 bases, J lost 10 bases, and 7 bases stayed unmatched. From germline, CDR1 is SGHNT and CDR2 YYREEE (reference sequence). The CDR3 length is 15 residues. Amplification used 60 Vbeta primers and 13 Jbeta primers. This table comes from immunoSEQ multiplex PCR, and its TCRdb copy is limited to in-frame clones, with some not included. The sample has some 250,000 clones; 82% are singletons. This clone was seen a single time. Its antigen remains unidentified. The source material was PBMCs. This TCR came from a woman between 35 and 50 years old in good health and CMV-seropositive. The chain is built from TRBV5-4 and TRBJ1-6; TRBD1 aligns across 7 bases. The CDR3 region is CASSLGQGFGSPLHF. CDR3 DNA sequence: TGTGCCAGCAGCTTGGGACAGGGATTTGGGTCACCCCTCCACTTT.